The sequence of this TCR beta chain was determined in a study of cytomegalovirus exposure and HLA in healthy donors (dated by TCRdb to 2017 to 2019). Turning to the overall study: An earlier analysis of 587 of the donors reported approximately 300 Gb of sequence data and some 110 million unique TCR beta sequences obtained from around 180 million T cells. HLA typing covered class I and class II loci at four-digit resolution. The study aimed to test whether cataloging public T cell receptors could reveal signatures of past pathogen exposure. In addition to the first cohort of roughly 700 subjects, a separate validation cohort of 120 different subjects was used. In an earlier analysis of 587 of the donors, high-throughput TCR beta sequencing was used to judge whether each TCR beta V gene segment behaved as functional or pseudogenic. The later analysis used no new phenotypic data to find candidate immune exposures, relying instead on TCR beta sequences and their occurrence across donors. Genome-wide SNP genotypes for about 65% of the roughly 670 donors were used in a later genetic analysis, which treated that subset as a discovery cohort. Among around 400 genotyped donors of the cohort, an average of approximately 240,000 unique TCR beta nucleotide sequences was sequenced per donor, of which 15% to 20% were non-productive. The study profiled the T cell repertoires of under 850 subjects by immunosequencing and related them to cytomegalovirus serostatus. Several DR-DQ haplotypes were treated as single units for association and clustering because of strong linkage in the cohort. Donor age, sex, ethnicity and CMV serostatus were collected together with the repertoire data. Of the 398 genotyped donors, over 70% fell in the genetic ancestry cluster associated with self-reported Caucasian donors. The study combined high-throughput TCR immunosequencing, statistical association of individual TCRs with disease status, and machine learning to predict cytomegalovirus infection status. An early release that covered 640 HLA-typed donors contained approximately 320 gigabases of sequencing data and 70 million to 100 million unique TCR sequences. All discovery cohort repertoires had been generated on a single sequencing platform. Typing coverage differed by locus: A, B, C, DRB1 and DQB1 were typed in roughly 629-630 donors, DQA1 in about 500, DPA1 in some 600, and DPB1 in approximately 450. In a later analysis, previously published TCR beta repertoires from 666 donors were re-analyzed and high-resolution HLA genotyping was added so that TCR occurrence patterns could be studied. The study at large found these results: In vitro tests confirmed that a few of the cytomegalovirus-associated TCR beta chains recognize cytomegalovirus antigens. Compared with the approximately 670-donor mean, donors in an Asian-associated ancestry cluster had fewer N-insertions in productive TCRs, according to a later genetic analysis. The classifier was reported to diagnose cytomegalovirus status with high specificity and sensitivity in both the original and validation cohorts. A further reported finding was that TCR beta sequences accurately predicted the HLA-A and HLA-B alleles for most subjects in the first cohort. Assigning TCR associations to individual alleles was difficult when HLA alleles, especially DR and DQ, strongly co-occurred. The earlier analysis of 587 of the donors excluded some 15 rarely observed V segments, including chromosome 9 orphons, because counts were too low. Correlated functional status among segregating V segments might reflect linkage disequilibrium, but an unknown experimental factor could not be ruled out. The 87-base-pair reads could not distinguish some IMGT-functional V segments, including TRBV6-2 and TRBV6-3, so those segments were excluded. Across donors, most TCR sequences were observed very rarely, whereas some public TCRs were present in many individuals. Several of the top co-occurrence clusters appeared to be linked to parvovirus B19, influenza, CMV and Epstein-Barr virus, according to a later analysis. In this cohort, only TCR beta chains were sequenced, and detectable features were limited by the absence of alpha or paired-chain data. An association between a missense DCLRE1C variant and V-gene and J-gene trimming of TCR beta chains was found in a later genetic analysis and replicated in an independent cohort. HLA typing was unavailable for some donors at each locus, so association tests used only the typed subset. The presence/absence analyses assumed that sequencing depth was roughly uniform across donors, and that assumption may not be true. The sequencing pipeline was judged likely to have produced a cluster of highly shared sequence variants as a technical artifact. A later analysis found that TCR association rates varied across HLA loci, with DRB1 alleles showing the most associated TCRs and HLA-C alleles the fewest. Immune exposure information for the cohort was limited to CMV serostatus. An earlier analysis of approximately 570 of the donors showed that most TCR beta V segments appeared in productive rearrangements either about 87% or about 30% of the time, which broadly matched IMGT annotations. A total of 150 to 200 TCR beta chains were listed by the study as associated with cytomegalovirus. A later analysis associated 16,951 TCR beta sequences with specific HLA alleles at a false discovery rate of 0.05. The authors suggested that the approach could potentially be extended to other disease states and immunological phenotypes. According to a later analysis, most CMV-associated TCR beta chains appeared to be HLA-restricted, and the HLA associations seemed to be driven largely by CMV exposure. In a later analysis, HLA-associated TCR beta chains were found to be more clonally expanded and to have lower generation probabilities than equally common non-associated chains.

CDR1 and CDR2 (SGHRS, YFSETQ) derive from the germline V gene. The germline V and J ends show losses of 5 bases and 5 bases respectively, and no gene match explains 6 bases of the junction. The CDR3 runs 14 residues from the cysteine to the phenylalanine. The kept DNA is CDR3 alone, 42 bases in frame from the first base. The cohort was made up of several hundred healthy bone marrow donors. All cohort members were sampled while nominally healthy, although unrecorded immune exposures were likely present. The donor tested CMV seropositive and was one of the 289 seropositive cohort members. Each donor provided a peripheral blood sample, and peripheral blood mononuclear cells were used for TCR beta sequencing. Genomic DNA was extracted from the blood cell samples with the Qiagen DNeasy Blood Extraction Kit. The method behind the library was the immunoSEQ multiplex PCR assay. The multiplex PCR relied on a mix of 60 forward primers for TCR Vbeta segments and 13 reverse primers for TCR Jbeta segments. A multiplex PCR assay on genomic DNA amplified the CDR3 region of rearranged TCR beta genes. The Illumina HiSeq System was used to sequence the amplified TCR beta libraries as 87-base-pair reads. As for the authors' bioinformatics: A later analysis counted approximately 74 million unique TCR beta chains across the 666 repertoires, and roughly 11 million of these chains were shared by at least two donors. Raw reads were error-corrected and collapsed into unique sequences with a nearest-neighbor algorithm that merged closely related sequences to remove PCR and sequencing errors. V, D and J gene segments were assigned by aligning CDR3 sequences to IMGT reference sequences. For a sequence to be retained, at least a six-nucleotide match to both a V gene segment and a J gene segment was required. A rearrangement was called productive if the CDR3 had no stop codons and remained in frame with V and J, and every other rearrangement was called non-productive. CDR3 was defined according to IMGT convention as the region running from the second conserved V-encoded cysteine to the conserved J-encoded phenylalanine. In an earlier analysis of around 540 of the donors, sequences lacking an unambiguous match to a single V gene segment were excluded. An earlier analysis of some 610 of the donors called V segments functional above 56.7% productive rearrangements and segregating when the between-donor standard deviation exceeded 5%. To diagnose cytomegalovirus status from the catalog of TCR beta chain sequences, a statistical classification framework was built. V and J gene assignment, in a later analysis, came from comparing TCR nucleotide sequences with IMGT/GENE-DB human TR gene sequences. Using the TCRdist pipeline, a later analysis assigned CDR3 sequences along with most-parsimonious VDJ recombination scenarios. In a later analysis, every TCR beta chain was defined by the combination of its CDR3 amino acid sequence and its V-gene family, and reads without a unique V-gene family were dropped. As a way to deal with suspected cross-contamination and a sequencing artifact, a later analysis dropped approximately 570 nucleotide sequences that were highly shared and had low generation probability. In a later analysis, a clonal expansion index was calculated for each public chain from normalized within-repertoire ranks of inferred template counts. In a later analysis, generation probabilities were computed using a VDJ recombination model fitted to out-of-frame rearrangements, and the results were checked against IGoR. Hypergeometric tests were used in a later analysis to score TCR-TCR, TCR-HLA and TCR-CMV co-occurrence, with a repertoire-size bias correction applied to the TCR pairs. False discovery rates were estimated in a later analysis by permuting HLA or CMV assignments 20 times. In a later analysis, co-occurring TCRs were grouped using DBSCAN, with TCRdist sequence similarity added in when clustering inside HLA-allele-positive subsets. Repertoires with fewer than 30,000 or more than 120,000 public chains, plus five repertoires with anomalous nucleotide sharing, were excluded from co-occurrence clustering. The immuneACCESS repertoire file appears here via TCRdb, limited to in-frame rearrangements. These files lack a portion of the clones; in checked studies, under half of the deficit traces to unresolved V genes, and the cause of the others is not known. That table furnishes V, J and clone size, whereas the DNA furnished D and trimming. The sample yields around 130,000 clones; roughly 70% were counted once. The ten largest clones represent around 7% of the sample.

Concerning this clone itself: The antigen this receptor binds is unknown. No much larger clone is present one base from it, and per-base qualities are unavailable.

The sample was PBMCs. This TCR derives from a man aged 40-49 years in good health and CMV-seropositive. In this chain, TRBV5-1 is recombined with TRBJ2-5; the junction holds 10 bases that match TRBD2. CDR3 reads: CASRLAGGPETQYF. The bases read TGCGCCAGCAGGTTAGCGGGAGGACCCGAGACCCAGTACTTC.